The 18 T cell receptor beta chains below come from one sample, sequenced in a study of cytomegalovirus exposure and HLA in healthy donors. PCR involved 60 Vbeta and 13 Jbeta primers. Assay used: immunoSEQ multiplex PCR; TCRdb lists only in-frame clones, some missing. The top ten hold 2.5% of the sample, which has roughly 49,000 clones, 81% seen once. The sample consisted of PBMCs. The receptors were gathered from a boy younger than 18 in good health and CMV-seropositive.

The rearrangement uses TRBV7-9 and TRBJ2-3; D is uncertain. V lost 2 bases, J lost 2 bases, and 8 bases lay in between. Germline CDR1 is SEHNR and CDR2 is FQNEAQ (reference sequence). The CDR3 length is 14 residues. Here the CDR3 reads CASSLSPSTDTQYF. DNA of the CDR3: TGTGCCAGCAGCTTATCTCCCTCCACAGATACGCAGTATTTT.

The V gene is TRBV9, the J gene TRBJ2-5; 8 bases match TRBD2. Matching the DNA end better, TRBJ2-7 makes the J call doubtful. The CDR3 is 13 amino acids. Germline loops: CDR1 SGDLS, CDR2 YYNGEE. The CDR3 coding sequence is TGTGCCAGTTCCAAGCGGGGGTCCTACGAGCAGTACTTC. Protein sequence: CASSKRGSYEQYF.

DNA of the CDR3: TGTGCCAGCAGCTTAGGACAGATTAATGAAAAACTGTTTTTT. It specifies CASSLGQINEKLFF. The rearrangement uses TRBV5-4 and TRBJ1-4; a weak D match, TRBD1 (6 bases). The CDR3 runs 14 residues. V lost 2 bases and J lost 4, with 9 bases in between. Germline V gene lookup returns CDR1 SGHNT and CDR2 YYREEE (reference sequence).

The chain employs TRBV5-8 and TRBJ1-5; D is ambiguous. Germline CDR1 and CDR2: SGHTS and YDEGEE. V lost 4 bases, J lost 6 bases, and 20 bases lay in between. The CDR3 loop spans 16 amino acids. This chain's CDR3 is CASSLGASTKGQPQHF. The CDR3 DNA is TGTGCCAGCAGCCTGGGTGCTTCGACAAAAGGTCAGCCCCAGCATTTT.

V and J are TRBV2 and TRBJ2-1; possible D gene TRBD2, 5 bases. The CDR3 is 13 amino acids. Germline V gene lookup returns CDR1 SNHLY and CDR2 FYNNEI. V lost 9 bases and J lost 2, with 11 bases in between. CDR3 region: CASSRGTYNEQFF. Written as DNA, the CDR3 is TGTGCCAGTAGCCGGGGTACCTACAATGAGCAGTTCTTC.

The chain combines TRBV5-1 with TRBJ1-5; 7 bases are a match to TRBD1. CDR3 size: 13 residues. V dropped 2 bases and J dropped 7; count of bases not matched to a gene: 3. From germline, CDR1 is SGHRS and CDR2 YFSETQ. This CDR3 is CASSLLQGQPQHF. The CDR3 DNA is TGCGCCAGCAGCTTATTACAGGGGCAGCCCCAGCATTTT.

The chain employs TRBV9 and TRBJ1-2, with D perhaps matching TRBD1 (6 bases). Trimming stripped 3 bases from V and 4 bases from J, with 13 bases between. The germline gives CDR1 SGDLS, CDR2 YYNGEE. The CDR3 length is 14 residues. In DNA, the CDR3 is TGTGCCAGCAGCGGGGGGGGCAGGGCCTATGGCTACACCTTC. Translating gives CASSGGGRAYGYTF. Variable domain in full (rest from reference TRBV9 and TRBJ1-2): DSGVTQTPKHLITATGQRVTLRCSPRSGDLSVYWYQQSLDQGLQFLIQYYNGEERAKGNILERFSAQQFPDLHSELNLSSLELGDSALYFCASSGGGRAYGYTFGSGTRLTVV.

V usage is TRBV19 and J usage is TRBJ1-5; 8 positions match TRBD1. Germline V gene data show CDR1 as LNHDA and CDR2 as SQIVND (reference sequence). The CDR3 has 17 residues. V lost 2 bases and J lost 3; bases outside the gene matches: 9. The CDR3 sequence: CASSIPLWDRLNQPQHF. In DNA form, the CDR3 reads TGTGCCAGTAGTATACCGCTATGGGACAGGCTCAATCAGCCCCAGCATTTT.

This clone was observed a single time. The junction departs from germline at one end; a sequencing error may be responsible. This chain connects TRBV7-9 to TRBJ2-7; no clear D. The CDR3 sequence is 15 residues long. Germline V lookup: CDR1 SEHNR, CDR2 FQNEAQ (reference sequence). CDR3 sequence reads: CSSSLGPSSSYEQYF. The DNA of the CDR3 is TGTTCCAGCAGCTTAGGGCCGTCCAGCTCCTACGAGCAGTACTTC. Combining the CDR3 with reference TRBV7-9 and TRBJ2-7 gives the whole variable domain DTGVSQNPRHKITKRGQNVTFRCDPISEHNRLYWYRQTLGQGPEFLTYFQNEAQLEKSRLLSDRFSAERPKGSFSTLEIQRTEQGDSAMYLCSSSLGPSSSYEQYFGPGTRLTVT.

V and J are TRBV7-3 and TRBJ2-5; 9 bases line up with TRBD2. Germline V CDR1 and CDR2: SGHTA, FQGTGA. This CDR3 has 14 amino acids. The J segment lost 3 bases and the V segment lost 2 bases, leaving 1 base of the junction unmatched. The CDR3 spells CASSLAGGEETQYF. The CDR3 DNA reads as TGTGCCAGCAGCTTAGCGGGGGGGGAAGAGACCCAGTACTTC. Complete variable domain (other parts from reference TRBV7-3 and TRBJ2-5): GAGVSQTPSNKVTEKGKYVELRCDPISGHTALYWYRQSLGQGPEFLIYFQGTGAADDSGLPNDRFFAVRPEGSVSTLKIQRTERGDSAVYLCASSLAGGEETQYFGPGTRLLVL.

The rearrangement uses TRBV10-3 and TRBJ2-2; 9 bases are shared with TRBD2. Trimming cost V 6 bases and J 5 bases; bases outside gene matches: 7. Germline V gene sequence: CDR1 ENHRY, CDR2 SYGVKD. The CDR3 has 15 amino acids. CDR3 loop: CAIRERGAQTGELFF. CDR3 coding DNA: TGTGCCATCAGGGAGCGGGGGGCGCAAACCGGGGAGCTGTTTTTT.

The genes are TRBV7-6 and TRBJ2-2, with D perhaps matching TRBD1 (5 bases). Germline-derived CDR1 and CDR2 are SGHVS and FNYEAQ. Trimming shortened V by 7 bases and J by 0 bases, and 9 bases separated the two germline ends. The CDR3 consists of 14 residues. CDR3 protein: CASMVGANTGELFF. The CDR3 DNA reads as TGTGCCAGCATGGTAGGGGCGAACACCGGGGAGCTGTTTTTT.

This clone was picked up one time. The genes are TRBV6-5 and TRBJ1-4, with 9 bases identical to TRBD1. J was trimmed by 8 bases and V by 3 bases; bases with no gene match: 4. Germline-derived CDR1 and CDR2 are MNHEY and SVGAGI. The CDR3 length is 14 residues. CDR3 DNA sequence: TGTGCCAGCAGTTATGGACAGGGGATGGAAAAACTGTTTTTT. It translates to CASSYGQGMEKLFF.

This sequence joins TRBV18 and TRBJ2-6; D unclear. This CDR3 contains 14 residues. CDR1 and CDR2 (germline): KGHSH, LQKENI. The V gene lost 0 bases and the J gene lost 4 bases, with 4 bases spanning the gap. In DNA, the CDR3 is TGTGCCAGCTCACCACCTGTAGGGGCCAACGTCCTGACTTTC. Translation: CASSPPVGANVLTF.

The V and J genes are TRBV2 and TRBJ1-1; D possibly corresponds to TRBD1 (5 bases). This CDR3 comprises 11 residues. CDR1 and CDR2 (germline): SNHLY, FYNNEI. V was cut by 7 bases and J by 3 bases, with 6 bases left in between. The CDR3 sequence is CASKGYTEAFF. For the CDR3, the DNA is TGTGCCAGCAAGGGGTACACTGAAGCTTTCTTT.

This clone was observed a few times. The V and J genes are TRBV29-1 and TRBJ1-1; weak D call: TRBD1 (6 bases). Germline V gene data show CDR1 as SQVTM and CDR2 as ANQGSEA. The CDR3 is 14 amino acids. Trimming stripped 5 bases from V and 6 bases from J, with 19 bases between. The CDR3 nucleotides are TGCAGCGTTTCGGGGTGGGGACACCGATCTGAAGCTTTCTTT. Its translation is CSVSGWGHRSEAFF. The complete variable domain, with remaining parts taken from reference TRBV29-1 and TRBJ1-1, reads SAVISQKPSRDICQRGTSLTIQCQVDSQVTMMFWYRQQPGQSLTLIATANQGSEATYESGFVIDKFPISRPNLTFSTLTVSNMSPEDSSIYLCSVSGWGHRSEAFFGQGTRLTVV.

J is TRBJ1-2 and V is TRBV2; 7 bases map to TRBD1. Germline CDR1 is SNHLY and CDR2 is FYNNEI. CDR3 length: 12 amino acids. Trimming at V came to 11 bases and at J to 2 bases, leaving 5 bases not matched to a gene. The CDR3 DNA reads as TGTGCCGGAGTACAGGGGAACTATGGCTACACCTTC. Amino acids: CAGVQGNYGYTF.

The CDR3 loop is CASSRTGLGGYTF. DNA of the CDR3: TGTGCCAGCAGCAGAACAGGGCTCGGTGGCTACACCTTC. This sequence joins TRBV7-2 and TRBJ1-2; maybe TRBD1 (6 bases). Trimming removed 5 bases from V and 7 bases from J, with 14 bases in between. Germline V gene sequence: CDR1 SGHTA, CDR2 FQGNSA. This CDR3 spans 13 amino acids.